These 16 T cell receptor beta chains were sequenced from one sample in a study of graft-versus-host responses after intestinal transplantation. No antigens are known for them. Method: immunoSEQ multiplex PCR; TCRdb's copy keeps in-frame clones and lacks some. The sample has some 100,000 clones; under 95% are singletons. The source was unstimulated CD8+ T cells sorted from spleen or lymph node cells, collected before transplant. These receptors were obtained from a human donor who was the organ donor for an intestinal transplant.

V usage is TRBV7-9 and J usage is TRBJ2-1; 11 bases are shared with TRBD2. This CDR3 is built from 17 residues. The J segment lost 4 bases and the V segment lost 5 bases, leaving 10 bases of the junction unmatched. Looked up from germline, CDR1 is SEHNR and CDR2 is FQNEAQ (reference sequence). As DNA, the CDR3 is TGTGCCAGCAGCGCAACGACGGGACTAGCGGATTACAATGAGCAGTTCTTC. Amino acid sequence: CASSATTGLADYNEQFF.

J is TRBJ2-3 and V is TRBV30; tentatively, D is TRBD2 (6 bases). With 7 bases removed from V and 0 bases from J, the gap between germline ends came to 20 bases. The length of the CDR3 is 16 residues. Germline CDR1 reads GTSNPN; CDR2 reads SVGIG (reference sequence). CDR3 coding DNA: TGTGCCTACCTTTCGGGGGTGGGAACTAGCACAGATACGCAGTATTTT. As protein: CAYLSGVGTSTDTQYF. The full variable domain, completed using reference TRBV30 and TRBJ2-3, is SQTIHQWPATLVQPVGSPLSLECTVEGTSNPNLYWYRQAAGRGLQLLFYSVGIGQISSEVPQNLSASRPQDRQFILSSKKLLLSDSGFYLCAYLSGVGTSTDTQYFGPGTRLTVL.

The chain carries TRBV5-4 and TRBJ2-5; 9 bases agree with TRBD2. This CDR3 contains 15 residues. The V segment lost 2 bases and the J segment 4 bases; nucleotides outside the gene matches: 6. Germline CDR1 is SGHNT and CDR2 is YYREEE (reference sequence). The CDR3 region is CASSLKREVGETQYF. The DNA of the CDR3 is TGTGCCAGCAGCTTAAAGCGGGAGGTCGGAGAGACCCAGTACTTC.

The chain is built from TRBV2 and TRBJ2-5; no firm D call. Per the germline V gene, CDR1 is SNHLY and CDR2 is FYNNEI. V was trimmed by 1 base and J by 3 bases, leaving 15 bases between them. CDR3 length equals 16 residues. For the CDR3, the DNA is TGTGCCAGCAGTGAAGAGTCCTCTCAGATGGAAGAGACCCAGTACTTC. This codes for CASSEESSQMEETQYF. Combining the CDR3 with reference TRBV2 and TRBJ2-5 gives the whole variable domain EPEVTQTPSHQVTQMGQEVILRCVPISNHLYFYWYRQILGQKVEFLVSFYNNEISEKSEIFDDQFSVERPDGSNFTLKIRSTKLEDSAMYFCASSEESSQMEETQYFGPGTRLLVL.

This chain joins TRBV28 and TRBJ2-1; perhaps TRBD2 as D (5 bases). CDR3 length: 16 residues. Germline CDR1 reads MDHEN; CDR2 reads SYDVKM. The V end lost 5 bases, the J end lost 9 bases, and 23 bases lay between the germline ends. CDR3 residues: CASSPYMTGFTAEQFF. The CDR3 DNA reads TGTGCCAGCAGTCCATATATGACGGGATTCACCGCTGAGCAGTTCTTC.

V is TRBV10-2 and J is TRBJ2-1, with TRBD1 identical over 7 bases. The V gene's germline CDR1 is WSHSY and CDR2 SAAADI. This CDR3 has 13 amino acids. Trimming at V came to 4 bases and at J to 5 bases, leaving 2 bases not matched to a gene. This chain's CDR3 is CASSGDSNNEQFF. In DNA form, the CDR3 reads TGCGCCAGCAGTGGGGACAGCAACAATGAGCAGTTCTTC.

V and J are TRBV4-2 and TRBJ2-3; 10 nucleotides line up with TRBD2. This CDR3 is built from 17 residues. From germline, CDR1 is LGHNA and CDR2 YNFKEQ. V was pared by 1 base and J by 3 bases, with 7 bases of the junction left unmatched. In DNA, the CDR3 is TGTGCCAGCAGCCAAGCTGTTGTACTAGCGGGAACAGATACGCAGTATTTT. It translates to CASSQAVVLAGTDTQYF.

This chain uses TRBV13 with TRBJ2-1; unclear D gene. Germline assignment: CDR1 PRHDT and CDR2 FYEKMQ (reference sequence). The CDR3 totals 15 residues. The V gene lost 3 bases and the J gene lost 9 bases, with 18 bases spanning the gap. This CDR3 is CASSFIGTSIGEQFF. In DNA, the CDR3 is TGTGCCAGCAGCTTTATCGGTACTTCTATCGGTGAGCAGTTCTTC. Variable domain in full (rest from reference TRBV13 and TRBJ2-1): AAGVIQSPRHLIKEKRETATLKCYPIPRHDTVYWYQQGPGQDPQFLISFYEKMQSDKGSIPDRFSAQQFSDYHSELNMSSLELGDSALYFCASSFIGTSIGEQFFGPGTRLTVL.

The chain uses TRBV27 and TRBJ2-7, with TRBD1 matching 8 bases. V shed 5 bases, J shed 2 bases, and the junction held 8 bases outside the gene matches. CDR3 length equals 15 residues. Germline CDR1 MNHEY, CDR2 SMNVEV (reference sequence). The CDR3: CASSPLQGVTYEQYF. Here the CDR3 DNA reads TGTGCCAGCAGTCCTCTACAGGGGGTAACCTACGAGCAGTACTTC.

The CDR3 coding sequence is TGTGCCAGCAGCTTGTCCCAGGGGTTAGGCTACAATGAGCAGTTCTTC. This codes for CASSLSQGLGYNEQFF. This chain links TRBV5-6 with TRBJ2-1, with D possibly TRBD1 on 6 matching bases. The CDR3 runs to 16 residues. Germline V lookup: CDR1 SGHDT, CDR2 YYEEEE. V was trimmed by 1 base and J by 3 bases, leaving 14 bases between them.

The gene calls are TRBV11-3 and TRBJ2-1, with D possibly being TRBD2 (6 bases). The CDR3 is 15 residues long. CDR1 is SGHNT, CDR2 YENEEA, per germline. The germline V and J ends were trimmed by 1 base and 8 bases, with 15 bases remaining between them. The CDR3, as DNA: TGTGCCAGCAGCTTAGGTCTCTCTAGCGCCCATGAGCAGTTCTTC. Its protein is CASSLGLSSAHEQFF.

CDR3 sequence: CARSLLLRTNEKLFF. DNA of the CDR3: TGTGCCAGAAGCCTCCTCCTCCGAACTAATGAAAAACTGTTTTTT. The chain joins TRBV5-3 to TRBJ1-4; D is uncertain. TRBV5-3 is an ORF for which the function is uncertain. Trimming pared 4 bases from V and 1 base from J, leaving 11 bases between. The CDR3 is made up of 15 amino acids.

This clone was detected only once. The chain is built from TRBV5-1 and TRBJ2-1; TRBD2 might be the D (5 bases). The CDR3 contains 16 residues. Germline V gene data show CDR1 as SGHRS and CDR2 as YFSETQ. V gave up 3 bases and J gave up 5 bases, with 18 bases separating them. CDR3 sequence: CASSWAPSFPHNEQFF. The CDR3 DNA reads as TGCGCCAGCAGCTGGGCCCCTAGCTTCCCTCACAATGAGCAGTTCTTC.

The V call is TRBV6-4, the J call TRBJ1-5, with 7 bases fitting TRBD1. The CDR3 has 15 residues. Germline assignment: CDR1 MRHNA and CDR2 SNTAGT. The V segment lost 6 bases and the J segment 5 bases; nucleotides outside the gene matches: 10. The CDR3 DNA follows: TGTGCCAGCAGCAAAACGACAGGGTTTGATCAGCCCCAGCATTTT. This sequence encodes CASSKTTGFDQPQHF.

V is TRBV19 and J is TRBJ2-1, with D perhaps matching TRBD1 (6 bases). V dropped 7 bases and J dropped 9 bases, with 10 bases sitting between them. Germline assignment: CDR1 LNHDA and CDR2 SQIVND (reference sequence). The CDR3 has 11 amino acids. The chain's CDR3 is CASKGVSEQFF. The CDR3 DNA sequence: TGTGCCAGTAAGGGGGTCAGTGAGCAGTTCTTC. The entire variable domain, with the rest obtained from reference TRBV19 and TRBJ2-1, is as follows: DGGITQSPKYLFRKEGQNVTLSCEQNLNHDAMYWYRQDPGQGLRLIYYSQIVNDFQKGDIAEGYSVSREKKESFPLTVTSAQKNPTAFYLCASKGVSEQFFGPGTRLTVL.

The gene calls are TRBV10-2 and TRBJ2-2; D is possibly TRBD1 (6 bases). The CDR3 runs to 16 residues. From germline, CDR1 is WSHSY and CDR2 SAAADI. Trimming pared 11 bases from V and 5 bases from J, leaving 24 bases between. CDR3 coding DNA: TGCGCCGGAGCGGAAACGGGACACCCCCCGACCGGGGAGCTGTTTTTT. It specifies CAGAETGHPPTGELFF.